The source of this T cell receptor (beta chain) is a study of T cell responses to AZD1222 COVID-19 vaccine. General study results and limits: Donors, mostly white British, included more females; clonal diversity was possibly underestimated.

CDR1 is MNHEY, CDR2 SVGEGT, per germline. The CDR3 consists of 14 residues. Unmatched junction bases numbered 5, after V lost 5 bases and J lost 4 bases. The protocol was immunoSEQ multiplex PCR, while the TCRdb copy is restricted to in-frame clones and leaves out a portion. Here the sample spans fewer than 200,000 clones, roughly nine tenths being singletons. A word on this clone: Antigen specificity is unknown.

The TCR comes from an adult in good health. The chain couples TRBV6-2 or TRBV6-3 to TRBJ1-3; 7 nucleotides align to TRBD1. Sequencing was performed on peripheral blood, taken on day 0 of AZD1222 vaccination. This chain's CDR3 is CASSRRTGGNTIYF. The DNA of the CDR3 is TGTGCCAGCAGTCGCCGGACAGGAGGAAACACCATATATTTT.